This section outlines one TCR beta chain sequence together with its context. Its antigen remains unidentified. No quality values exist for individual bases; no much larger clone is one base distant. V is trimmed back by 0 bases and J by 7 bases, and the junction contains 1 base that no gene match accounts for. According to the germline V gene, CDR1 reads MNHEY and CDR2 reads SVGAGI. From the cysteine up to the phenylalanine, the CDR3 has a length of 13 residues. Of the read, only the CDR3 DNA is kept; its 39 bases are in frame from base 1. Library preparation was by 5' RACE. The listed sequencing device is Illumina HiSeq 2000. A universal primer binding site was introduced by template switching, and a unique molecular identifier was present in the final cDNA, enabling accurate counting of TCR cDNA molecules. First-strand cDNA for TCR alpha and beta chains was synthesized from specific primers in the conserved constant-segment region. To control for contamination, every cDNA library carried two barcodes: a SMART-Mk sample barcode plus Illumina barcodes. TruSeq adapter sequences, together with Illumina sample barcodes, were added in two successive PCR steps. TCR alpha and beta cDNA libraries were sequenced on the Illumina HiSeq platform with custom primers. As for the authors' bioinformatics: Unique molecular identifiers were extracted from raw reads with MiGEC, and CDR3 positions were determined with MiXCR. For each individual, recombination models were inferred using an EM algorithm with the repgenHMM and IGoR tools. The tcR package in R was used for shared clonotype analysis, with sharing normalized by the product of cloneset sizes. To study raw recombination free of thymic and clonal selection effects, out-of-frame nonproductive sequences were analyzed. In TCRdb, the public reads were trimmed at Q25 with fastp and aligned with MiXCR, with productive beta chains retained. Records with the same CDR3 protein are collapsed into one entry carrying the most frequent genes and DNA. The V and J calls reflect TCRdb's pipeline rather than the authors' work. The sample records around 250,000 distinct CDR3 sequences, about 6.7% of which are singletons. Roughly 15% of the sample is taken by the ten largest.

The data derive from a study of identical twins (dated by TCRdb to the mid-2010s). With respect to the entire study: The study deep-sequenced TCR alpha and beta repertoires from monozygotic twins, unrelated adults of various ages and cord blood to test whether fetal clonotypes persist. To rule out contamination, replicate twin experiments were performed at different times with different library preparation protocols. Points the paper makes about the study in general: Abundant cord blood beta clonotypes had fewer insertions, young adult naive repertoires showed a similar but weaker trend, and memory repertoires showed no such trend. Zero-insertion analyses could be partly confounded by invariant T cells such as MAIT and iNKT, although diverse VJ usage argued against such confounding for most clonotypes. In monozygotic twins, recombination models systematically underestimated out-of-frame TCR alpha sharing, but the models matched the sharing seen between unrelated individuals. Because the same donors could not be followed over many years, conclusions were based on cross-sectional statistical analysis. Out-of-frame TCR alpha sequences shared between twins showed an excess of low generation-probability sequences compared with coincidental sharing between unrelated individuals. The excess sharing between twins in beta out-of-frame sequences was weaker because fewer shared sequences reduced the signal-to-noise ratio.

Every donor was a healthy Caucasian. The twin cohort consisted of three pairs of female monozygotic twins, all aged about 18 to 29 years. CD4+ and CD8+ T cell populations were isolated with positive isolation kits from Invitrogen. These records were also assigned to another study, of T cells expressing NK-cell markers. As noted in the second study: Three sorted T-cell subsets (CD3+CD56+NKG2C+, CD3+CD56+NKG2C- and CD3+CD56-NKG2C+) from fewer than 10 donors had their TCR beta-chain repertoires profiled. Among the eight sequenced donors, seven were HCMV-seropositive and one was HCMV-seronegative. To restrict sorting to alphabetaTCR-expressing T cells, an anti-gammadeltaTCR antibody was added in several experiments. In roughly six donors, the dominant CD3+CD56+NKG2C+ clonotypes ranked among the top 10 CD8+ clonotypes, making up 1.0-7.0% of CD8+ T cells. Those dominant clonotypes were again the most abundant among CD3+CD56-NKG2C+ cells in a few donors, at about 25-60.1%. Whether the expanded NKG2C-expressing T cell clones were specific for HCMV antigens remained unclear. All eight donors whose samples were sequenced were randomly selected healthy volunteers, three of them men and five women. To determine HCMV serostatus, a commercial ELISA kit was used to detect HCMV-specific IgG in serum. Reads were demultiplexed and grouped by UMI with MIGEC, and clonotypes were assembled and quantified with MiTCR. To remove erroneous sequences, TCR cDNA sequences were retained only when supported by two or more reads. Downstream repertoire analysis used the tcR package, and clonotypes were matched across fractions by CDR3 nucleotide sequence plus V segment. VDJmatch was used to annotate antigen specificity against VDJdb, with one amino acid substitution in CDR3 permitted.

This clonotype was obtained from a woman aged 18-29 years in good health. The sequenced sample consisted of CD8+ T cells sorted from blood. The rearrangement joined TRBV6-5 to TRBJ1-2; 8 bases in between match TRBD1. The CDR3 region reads CASSYSDRAGYTF. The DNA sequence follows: TGTGCCAGCAGTTACTCGGACAGGGCTGGCTACACCTTC.